These T cell receptor beta chains were read from a single sample in a study of cytomegalovirus exposure and HLA in healthy donors. Clones were read by immunoSEQ multiplex PCR, and TCRdb kept only the in-frame ones, dropping some. Of 180,000 or so clones listed, almost 80% are singletons. Sequenced: PBMCs. These receptors were taken from a man in his fifties or sixties in good health and CMV-seropositive. Each CDR3 is given with its conserved first and last residue. Where a row states a size, it is once, few, many or the class of an expanded clone; other rows omit it.

j_call clone_size v_call cdr3_aa
TRBJ1-2 few TRBV5-4 CASSFNRGNYGYTF
TRBJ1-2 once TRBV5-6 CASSLGRVGGYTF
TRBJ2-1 NA TRBV7-6 CASSLGAHNEQFF
TRBJ1-2 NA TRBV27 CASSLDRDYGYTF
TRBJ1-4 NA TRBV15 CATSRDRTEIATNEKLFF
TRBJ2-7 NA TRBV29-1 CSVPQTGAGEQYF
TRBJ2-1 NA TRBV5-1 CASSSGQGYNEQFF
TRBJ1-1 NA TRBV4-3 CASSQDRRSESQSLTEAFF
TRBJ1-1 NA TRBV5-1 CASSFLYDLRQNTEAFF
TRBJ2-3 NA TRBV6-5 CASSYGGYTQYF
TRBJ1-1 NA TRBV7-2 CASRYTGLTNTEAFF
TRBJ2-5 NA TRBV28 CASSFTLARGETQYF
TRBJ2-3 NA TRBV4-1 CASSQEAGTSLRTDTQYF
TRBJ1-5 NA TRBV28 CASRTPSGQPQHF
TRBJ1-2 NA TRBV19 CASSIWEGAPYGYTF
TRBJ2-1 NA TRBV20-1 CSARDREQFF
TRBJ2-2 few TRBV4-1 CASSQAASSGGGAGELFF
TRBJ2-4 few TRBV7-2 CASRRGGQALAKNIQYF
TRBJ2-1 NA TRBV19 CASSMRGQGNNEQFF
TRBJ1-5 once TRBV30 CAWATGTGDQPQHF
TRBJ1-5 NA TRBV19 CASSTGEGFSNQPQHF
TRBJ1-6 NA TRBV18 CASSPSGVNSPLHF
TRBJ1-1 NA TRBV4-2 CASSQDPTGGTEAFF
TRBJ1-4 NA TRBV4-3 CASSQDGRVDRGKLFF
TRBJ2-2 NA TRBV6-1 CASRASVYTGELFF
TRBJ2-1 NA TRBV10-3 CAISESTSGVHNEQFF
TRBJ1-2 few TRBV7-9 CASSFDSLYGYTF
TRBJ1-1 NA TRBV27 CASRPSGLLEAFF
TRBJ1-4 few TRBV18 CASSPYASWGTNEKLFF
TRBJ2-1 NA TRBV11-2 CASSLLAGPSFF
TRBJ1-4 NA TRBV4-1 CASSQSGTGYEKLFF
TRBJ2-1 NA TRBV27 CATPYQSPRTSGCSYNEQFF
TRBJ2-3 NA TRBV7-9 CASSVGDSSDKDTQYF
TRBJ1-1 NA TRBV28 CASSWGVPTEAFF
TRBJ1-1 NA TRBV28 CASSFIGTGNTEAFF
TRBJ2-5 NA TRBV4-1 CASRRAALAVQETQYF
TRBJ2-5 once TRBV7-9 CASSSFRGGKQETQYF
TRBJ1-1 NA TRBV5-1 CASSQDRGTAGKTEAFF
TRBJ2-1 NA TRBV27 CASSFLGQGMSEQFF